The 26 T cell receptor beta chains below come from one sample, sequenced in a study of post-analysis software for immune sequencing data. cDNA libraries for TCR beta contained unique molecular identifiers. TCRdb re-analysed the PCR reads in MiXCR, keeping a single row per CDR3 protein. Here the sample spans about 160,000 distinct CDR3 sequences, around 36% being singletons. The sequenced sample was blood, obtained after autologous hematopoietic stem cell transplantation. The receptor set was obtained from a girl aged 10-17 years with multiple sclerosis.

The V and J genes are TRBV28 and TRBJ2-5; tentatively, D is TRBD2 (6 bases). This CDR3 contains 11 residues. Germline CDR1 reads MDHEN; CDR2 reads SYDVKM. Trimming left V 10 bases short and J 5 bases short, with 11 bases between. The CDR3 coding sequence is TGTGCCACTAGCGCGGTGGAGACCCAGTACTTC. Amino acids: CATSAVETQYF.

About this clonotype: One junction end disagrees with the germline gene, perhaps due to a read error. This chain connects TRBV20-1 to TRBJ2-7, with 12 bases identical to TRBD2. Germline values: CDR1 DFQATT, CDR2 SNEGSKA (reference sequence). CDR3 length: 17 amino acids. The CDR3: CSARGLAGAGSSYEQYF. CDR3 DNA: TGCAGTGCTAGAGGACTAGCGGGGGCTGGGAGCTCCTACGAGCAGTACTTT.

This chain connects TRBV7-9 to TRBJ1-2, with no clear D. With 5 bases removed from V and 1 base from J, the gap between germline ends came to 17 bases. The germline gives CDR1 SEHNR, CDR2 FQNEAQ (reference sequence). CDR3 length: 16 amino acids. The CDR3 sequence: CASSPPRHMVNYGYTF. CDR3 nucleotide sequence: TGTGCCAGCAGCCCCCCTAGGCACATGGTTAACTATGGCTACACCTTC.

The chain has TRBV6-2 or TRBV6-3 and TRBJ2-1, with 7 bases that match TRBD1. V lost 7 bases to trimming and J lost 3 bases; unmatched junction nucleotides: 3. CDR3 length: 13 amino acids. Looked up from germline, CDR1 is MNHEY and CDR2 is SVGEGT. Here the CDR3 reads CASMGTVYNEQFF. The CDR3 DNA is TGTGCCAGCATGGGGACAGTCTACAATGAGCAGTTCTTC.

The chain combines TRBV5-1 with TRBJ2-1; D unclear. This CDR3 comprises 12 residues. The germline gives CDR1 SGHRS, CDR2 YFSETQ. Trimming left V 3 bases short and J 5 bases short, with 6 bases between. CDR3 nucleotide sequence: TGCGCCAGCAGCTCCTTCGACAATGAGCAGTTCTTC. Its translation is CASSSFDNEQFF. The whole variable domain, filled in from reference TRBV5-1 and TRBJ2-1, reads KAGVTQTPRYLIKTRGQQVTLSCSPISGHRSVSWYQQTPGQGLQFLFEYFSETQRNKGNFPGRFSGRQFSNSRSEMNVSTLELGDSALYLCASSSFDNEQFFGPGTRLTVL.

The chain joins TRBV29-1 to TRBJ2-7; 8 nucleotides align to TRBD2. With V trimmed by 6 bases and J by 1 base, 5 bases remained unmatched. CDR3 length: 13 residues. Germline loops: CDR1 SQVTM, CDR2 ANQGSEA. CDR3 DNA sequence: TGCAGCGTCGGGGGACTAGGGTCCTACGAGCAGTACTTC. Translated: CSVGGLGSYEQYF.

The gene calls are TRBV14 and TRBJ2-5; tentative D call: TRBD1 (5 bases). The J call may be incorrect, as the DNA end agrees better with TRBJ2-7. Germline CDR1 is SGHDN and CDR2 is FVKESK. This CDR3 has 14 residues. The CDR3 sequence is CASSQDRQWGEQYF. The CDR3 nucleotides read TGTGCCAGCAGCCAAGACCGACAGTGGGGCGAGCAGTACTTC.

This chain joins TRBV20-1 and TRBJ2-1; no clear D gene. The CDR3 covers 14 residues. Germline CDR1 reads DFQATT; CDR2 reads SNEGSKA (reference sequence). V was shortened by 3 bases and J by 3 bases, with 12 bases between the two germline ends. CDR3 in DNA: TGCAGTGCTAGTCGTACGAACCGCTACAATGAGCAGTTCTTC. Amino acid sequence: CSASRTNRYNEQFF.

The chain joins TRBV27 to TRBJ2-7; 10 nucleotides line up with TRBD2. The CDR3 sequence is 16 residues long. Germline values: CDR1 MNHEY, CDR2 SMNVEV (reference sequence). With 0 bases clipped from V and 1 base from J, the junction kept 3 bases outside the gene matches. The CDR3 sequence is CASSLSASGSSYEQYF. DNA for the CDR3: TGTGCCAGCAGTTTATCGGCTAGCGGGAGTTCCTACGAGCAGTACTTC.

CDR3 sequence: CASSGTRPQETQYF. In DNA, the CDR3 is TGTGCCAGCAGTGGGACTAGGCCCCAAGAGACCCAGTACTTC. V is TRBV6-6 and J is TRBJ2-5; 8 nucleotides agree with TRBD2. Unmatched junction bases numbered 3, after V lost 5 bases and J lost 1 base. In germline, CDR1 is MNHNY, CDR2 SVGAGI (reference sequence). This CDR3 comprises 14 residues.

This clonotype was seen ten or more times. The V call is TRBV20-1, the J call TRBJ2-7; D not certain. V was cut by 3 bases and J by 4 bases, with 16 bases left in between. This CDR3 contains 14 residues. CDR1 DFQATT and CDR2 SNEGSKA come from the germline V gene (reference sequence). CDR3 DNA sequence: TGCAGTGCTAGGTTTTTGGACCACGGGTACGAGCAGTACTTC. The encoded protein is CSARFLDHGYEQYF.

This chain uses TRBV9 with TRBJ1-2, with 7 bases lining up with TRBD1. Germline CDR1 SGDLS, CDR2 YYNGEE. The V gene end was trimmed by 4 bases and the J gene end by 2 bases; junction bases not matched to a gene: 11. This CDR3 comprises 16 residues. CDR3 in amino acids: CASSPGQENFNYGYTF. The CDR3 DNA is TGTGCCAGCAGCCCCGGACAGGAGAATTTCAACTATGGCTACACCTTC.

This clonotype was counted only a few times. The chain is built from TRBV12-3 or TRBV12-4 and TRBJ2-7, with D possibly called TRBD1 or TRBD2 (6 bases each). Trimming cost V 6 bases and J 7 bases, with 22 bases left between them. The CDR3 is made up of 15 amino acids. As DNA, the CDR3 is TGTGCCAGCAGCCTCTCTGGGGGGCCACGATCTGAGCAGTACTTC. Translation gives CASSLSGGPRSEQYF.

J is TRBJ2-1 and V is TRBV4-1; 14 bases fit TRBD2. Germline trimming cut 3 bases from V and 13 bases from J; bases unmatched to any gene: 14. This CDR3 comprises 17 residues. Per the germline V gene, CDR1 is MGHRA and CDR2 is YSYEKL. CDR3: CASSHDTGTSGSQAQFF. CDR3 sequence (DNA): TGCGCCAGCAGCCATGATACCGGGACTAGCGGGAGCCAGGCCCAGTTCTTC.

Only a few counts were recorded for this clonotype. The V and J genes are TRBV4-2 and TRBJ1-2; 12 positions agree with TRBD1. CDR1 and CDR2 from the germline V gene are LGHNA and YNFKEQ. V shed 0 bases and J 7 bases; nucleotides not matched to a gene: 0. The length of the CDR3 is 14 residues. CDR3 DNA: TGTGCCAGCAGCCAAGAGGGACAGGGGGCTGGCTACACCTTC. Its translation is CASSQEGQGAGYTF.

The chain employs TRBV12-3 or TRBV12-4 and TRBJ2-1, with 8 bases lining up with TRBD2. The CDR3 covers 16 residues. After removal of 3 bases from V and 2 bases from J, the junction contained 6 bases not matched to a gene. DNA for the CDR3: TGTGCCAGCAGTTTCGAAGCGGGAGCAACCTACAATGAGCAGTTCTTC. Amino acids: CASSFEAGATYNEQFF.

In this sample, this clonotype turned up many times. The chain recombines TRBV5-6 with TRBJ2-6; TRBD1 might be the D (5 bases). Germline V gives CDR1 SGHDT, CDR2 YYEEEE. The CDR3 loop spans 18 amino acids. V was shortened by 0 bases and J by 2 bases, with 15 bases between the two germline ends. The CDR3 sequence: CASSLVAGKTPGANVLTF. CDR3 DNA sequence: TGTGCCAGCAGCTTGGTAGCAGGGAAAACTCCTGGGGCCAACGTCCTGACTTTC. The full variable domain, completed using reference TRBV5-6 and TRBJ2-6, is DAGVTQSPTHLIKTRGQQVTLRCSPKSGHDTVSWYQQALGQGPQFIFQYYEEEERQRGNFPDRFSGHQFPNYSSELNVNALLLGDSALYLCASSLVAGKTPGANVLTFGAGSRLTVL.

This CDR3 is CASSPSGAGGEQFF. CDR3 bases: TGTGCCAGCAGCCCGAGCGGAGCAGGGGGTGAGCAGTTCTTC. This rearrangement joins TRBV9 to TRBJ2-1; TRBD1 matches at 7 bases. Looked up from germline, CDR1 is SGDLS and CDR2 is YYNGEE. The CDR3 loop spans 14 amino acids. J was trimmed by 9 bases and V by 4 bases; bases with no gene match: 10. Full variable domain (remainder filled in from reference TRBV9 and TRBJ2-1): DSGVTQTPKHLITATGQRVTLRCSPRSGDLSVYWYQQSLDQGLQFLIQYYNGEERAKGNILERFSAQQFPDLHSELNLSSLELGDSALYFCASSPSGAGGEQFFGPGTRLTVL.

The chain combines TRBV10-2 with TRBJ2-3; 8 nucleotides align to TRBD2. CDR1 WSHSY and CDR2 SAAADI come from the germline V gene. The CDR3 has 15 amino acids. The ends lost 6 bases at V and 6 bases at J; junction bases unmatched: 11. CDR3 protein: CASRRRERETDTQYF. The CDR3 DNA sequence: TGCGCCAGCAGGAGGAGGGAGCGGGAGACCGATACGCAGTATTTT.

A few counts support this clonotype. The chain is built from TRBV7-2 and TRBJ2-6; 8 nucleotides line up with TRBD1. V shed 5 bases, J shed 3 bases, and the junction held 9 bases outside the gene matches. Germline V gene data show CDR1 as SGHTA and CDR2 as FQGNSA. CDR3 length: 17 residues. The CDR3 coding sequence is TGTGCCAGCAGCCTTGGACAGGGCTCGTTTGGGGCCAACGTCCTGACTTTC. It specifies CASSLGQGSFGANVLTF. The entire variable domain, with the rest obtained from reference TRBV7-2 and TRBJ2-6, is as follows: GAGVSQSPSNKVTEKGKDVELRCDPISGHTALYWYRQSLGQGLEFLIYFQGNSAPDKSGLPSDRFSAERTGGSVSTLTIQRTQQEDSAVYLCASSLGQGSFGANVLTFGAGSRLTVL.

The rearrangement links TRBV24-1 to TRBJ1-5; TRBD1 matches 12 bases. V trimming: 5 bases; J trimming: 5 bases; junction bases outside the gene matches: 3. CDR3 size: 15 residues. Germline loops: CDR1 KGHDR, CDR2 SFDVKD. As DNA, the CDR3 is TGTGCCACCAGTGCTGGGGACAGGGGGCATCAGCCCCAGCATTTT. Encoded protein: CATSAGDRGHQPQHF.

The V and J genes are TRBV10-3 and TRBJ2-1, with D perhaps matching TRBD2 (6 bases). Per germline, CDR1 ENHRY and CDR2 SYGVKD. Trimming took 3 bases from V and 4 from J, leaving 19 bases between them. The CDR3 runs 17 residues. The CDR3 DNA reads TGTGCCATCAGTGATGGGAGGACTAACAGCAATTACAATGAGCAGTTCTTC. Amino acid sequence: CAISDGRTNSNYNEQFF.

The CDR3 region has the DNA TGTGCCAGCAGCTTTGGGGATGGCTACACCTTC. It encodes CASSFGDGYTF. This chain connects TRBV7-8 to TRBJ1-2; no reliable D call. There are 11 residues in the CDR3. The germline V gene encodes CDR1 SGHVS and CDR2 FQNEAQ. V dropped 3 bases and J dropped 6 bases, with 5 bases sitting between them. Complete variable domain (other parts from reference TRBV7-8 and TRBJ1-2): GAGVSQSPRYKVAKRGQDVALRCDPISGHVSLFWYQQALGQGPEFLTYFQNEAQLDKSGLPSDRFFAERPEGSVSTLKIQRTQQEDSAVYLCASSFGDGYTFGSGTRLTVV.

The rearrangement joins TRBV11-3 to TRBJ2-5; TRBD2 is a possible D gene (6 bases). There are 12 residues in the CDR3. From germline, CDR1 is SGHNT and CDR2 YENEEA. V lost 1 base and J 10 bases, leaving 10 bases between the germline ends. This CDR3 reads CASSLVWEVQYF. CDR3 nucleotide sequence: TGTGCCAGCAGCTTAGTGTGGGAGGTCCAGTACTTC.

This clonotype has more than one count but fewer than ten. The DNA of the CDR3 is TGTGCCAGCAGCTTAGCCAGCGAACTAGCCAAAAACATTCAGTACTTC. It specifies CASSLASELAKNIQYF. This sequence joins TRBV13 and TRBJ2-4; D remains ambiguous. Germline assignment: CDR1 PRHDT and CDR2 FYEKMQ (reference sequence). V lost 1 base to trimming and J lost 0 bases, with 10 bases between them. The CDR3 runs to 16 residues.

This chain connects TRBV20-1 to TRBJ2-7; 8 nucleotides match TRBD2. Germline values: CDR1 DFQATT, CDR2 SNEGSKA (reference sequence). The length of the CDR3 is 13 residues. V trimming: 5 bases; J trimming: 3 bases; junction bases outside the gene matches: 6. CDR3 DNA: TGCAGTGCTTTAACTAGCGGCCGCTACGAGCAGTACTTC. Translating gives CSALTSGRYEQYF.